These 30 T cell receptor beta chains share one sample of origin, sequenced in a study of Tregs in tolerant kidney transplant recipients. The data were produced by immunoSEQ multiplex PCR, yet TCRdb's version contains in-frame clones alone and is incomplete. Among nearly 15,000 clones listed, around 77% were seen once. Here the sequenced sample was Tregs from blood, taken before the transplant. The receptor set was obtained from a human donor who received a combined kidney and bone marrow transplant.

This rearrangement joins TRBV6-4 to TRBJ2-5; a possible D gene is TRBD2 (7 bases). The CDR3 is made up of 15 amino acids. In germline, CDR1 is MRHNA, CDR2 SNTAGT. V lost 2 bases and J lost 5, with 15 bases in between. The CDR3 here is CASSDTRRGGETQYF. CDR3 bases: TGTGCCAGCAGTGACACTAGAAGGGGGGGGGAGACCCAGTACTTC.

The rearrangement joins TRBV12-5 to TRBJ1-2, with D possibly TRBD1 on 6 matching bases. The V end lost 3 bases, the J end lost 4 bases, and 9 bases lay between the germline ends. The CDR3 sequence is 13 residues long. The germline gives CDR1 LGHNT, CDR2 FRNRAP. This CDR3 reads CASGFRTAYGYTF. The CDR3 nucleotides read TGTGCTAGTGGTTTTCGGACAGCCTATGGCTACACCTTC.

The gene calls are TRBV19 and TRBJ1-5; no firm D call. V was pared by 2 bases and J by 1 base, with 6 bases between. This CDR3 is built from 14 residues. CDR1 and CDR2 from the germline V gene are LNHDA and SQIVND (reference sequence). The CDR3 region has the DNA TGTGCCAGTAGTATAAGAGGGAGCAATCAGCCCCAGCATTTT. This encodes CASSIRGSNQPQHF.

CDR3 nucleotide sequence: TGTGCCAGCAGCCCCCAACCCTCGCGCTACACAGATACGCAGTATTTT. It is translated as CASSPQPSRYTDTQYF. The chain employs TRBV7-2 and TRBJ2-3; D not certain. The CDR3 covers 16 residues. Germline lookup yields CDR1 SGHTA and CDR2 FQGNSA. The V gene lost 5 bases and the J gene lost 2 bases, with 17 bases spanning the gap. The whole variable domain, remainder taken from reference TRBV7-2 and TRBJ2-3, is GAGVSQSPSNKVTEKGKDVELRCDPISGHTALYWYRQSLGQGLEFLIYFQGNSAPDKSGLPSDRFSAERTGGSVSTLTIQRTQQEDSAVYLCASSPQPSRYTDTQYFGPGTRLTVL.

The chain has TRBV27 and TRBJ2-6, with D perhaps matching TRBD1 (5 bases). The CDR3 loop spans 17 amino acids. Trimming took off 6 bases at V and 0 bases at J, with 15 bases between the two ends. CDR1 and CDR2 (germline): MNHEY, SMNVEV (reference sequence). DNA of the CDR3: TGTGCCAGCAGAACGACAGTGGCCCTCTCTGGGGCCAACGTCCTGACTTTC. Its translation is CASRTTVALSGANVLTF.

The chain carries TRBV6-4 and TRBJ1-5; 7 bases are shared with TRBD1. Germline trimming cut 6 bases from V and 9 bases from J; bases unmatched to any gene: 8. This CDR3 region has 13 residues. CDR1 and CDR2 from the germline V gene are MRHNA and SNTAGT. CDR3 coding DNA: TGTGCCAGCAGATGGACAGGTCAATGGCCCCAGCATTTT. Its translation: CASRWTGQWPQHF.

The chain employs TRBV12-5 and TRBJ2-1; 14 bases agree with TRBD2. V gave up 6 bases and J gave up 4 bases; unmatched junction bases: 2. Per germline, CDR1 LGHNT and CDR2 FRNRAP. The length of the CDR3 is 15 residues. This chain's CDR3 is CASGTSGRAYNEQFF. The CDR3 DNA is TGTGCTAGTGGGACTAGCGGGAGGGCATACAATGAGCAGTTCTTC.

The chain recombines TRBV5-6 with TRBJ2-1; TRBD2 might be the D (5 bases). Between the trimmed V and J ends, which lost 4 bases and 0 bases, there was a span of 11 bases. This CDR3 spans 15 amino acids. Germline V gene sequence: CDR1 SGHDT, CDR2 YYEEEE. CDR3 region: CASSGLGSSYNEQFF. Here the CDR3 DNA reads TGTGCCAGCAGCGGGCTGGGGAGCTCCTACAATGAGCAGTTCTTC.

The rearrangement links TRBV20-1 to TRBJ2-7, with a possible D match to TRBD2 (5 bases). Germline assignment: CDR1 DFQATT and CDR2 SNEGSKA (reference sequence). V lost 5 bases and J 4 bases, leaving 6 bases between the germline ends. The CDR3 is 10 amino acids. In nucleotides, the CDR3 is TGCAGTGCTCGGGGATACGAGCAGTACTTC. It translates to CSARGYEQYF.

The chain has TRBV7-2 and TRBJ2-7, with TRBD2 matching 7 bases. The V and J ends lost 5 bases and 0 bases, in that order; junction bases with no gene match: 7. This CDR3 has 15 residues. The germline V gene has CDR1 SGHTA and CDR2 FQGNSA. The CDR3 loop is CASSTALATSYEQYF. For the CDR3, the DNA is TGTGCCAGCAGCACAGCACTAGCGACCTCCTACGAGCAGTACTTC.

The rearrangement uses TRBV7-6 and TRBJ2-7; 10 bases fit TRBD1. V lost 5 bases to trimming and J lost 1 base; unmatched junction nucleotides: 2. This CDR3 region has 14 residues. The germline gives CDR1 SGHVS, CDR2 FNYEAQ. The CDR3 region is CASSQGQGSYEQYF. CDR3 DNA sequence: TGTGCCAGCAGCCAGGGACAGGGGTCCTACGAGCAGTACTTC.

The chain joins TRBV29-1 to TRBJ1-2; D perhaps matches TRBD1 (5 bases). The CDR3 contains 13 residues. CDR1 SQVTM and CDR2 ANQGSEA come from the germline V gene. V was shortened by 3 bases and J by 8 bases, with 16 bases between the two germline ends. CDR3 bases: TGCAGCGTTGACCATTGGGCAGGGAAGGGCTACACCTTC. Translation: CSVDHWAGKGYTF.

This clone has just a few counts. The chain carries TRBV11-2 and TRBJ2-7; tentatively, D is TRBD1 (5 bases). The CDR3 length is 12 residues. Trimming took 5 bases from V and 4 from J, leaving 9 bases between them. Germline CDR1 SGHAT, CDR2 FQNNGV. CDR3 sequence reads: CASSPQGYEQYF. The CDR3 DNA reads TGTGCCAGCAGCCCCCAGGGATACGAGCAGTACTTC.

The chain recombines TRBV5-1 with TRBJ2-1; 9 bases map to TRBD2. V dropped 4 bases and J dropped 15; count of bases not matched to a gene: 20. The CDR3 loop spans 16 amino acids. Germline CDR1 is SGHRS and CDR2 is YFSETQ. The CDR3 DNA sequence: TGCGCCAGCAGCCCCCGGGAGGGGCGAGGACTAGCGATTGGGTTCTTC. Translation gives CASSPREGRGLAIGFF.

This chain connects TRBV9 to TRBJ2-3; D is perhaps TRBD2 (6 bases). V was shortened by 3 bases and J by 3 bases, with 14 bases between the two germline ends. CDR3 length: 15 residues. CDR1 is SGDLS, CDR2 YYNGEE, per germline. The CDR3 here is CASSARLGGTDTQYF. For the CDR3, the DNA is TGTGCCAGCAGCGCGCGCCTGGGGGGTACAGATACGCAGTATTTT.

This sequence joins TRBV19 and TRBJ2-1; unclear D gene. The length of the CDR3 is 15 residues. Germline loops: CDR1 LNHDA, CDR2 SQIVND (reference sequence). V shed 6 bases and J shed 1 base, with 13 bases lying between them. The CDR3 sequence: CASSRILRSYNEQFF. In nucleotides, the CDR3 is TGTGCCAGTAGCCGTATATTACGGTCCTACAATGAGCAGTTCTTC.

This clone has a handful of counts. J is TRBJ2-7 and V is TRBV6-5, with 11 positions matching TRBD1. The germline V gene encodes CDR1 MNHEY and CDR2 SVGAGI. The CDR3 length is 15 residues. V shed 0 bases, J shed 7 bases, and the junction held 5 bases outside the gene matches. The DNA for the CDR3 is TGTGCCAGCAGTTACTCAGGACAGGGGGCGGTTGAGCAGTACTTC. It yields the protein CASSYSGQGAVEQYF.

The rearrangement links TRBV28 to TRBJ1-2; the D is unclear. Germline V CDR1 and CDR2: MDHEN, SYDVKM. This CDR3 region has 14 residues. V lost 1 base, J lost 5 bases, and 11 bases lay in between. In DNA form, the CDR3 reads TGTGCCAGCAGTTTATCCTTACGGTGGTATGGCTACACCTTC. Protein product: CASSLSLRWYGYTF.

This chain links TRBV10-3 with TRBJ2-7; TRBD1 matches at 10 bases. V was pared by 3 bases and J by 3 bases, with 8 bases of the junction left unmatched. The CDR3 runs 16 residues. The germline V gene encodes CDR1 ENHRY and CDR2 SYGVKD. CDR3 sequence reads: CAISDPRDRGRYEQYF. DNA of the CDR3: TGTGCCATCAGTGACCCCCGGGACAGGGGACGCTACGAGCAGTACTTC.

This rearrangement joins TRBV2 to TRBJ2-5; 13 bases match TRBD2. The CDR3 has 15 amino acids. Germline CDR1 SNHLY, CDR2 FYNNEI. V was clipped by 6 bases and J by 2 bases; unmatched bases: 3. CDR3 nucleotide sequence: TGTGCCAGCAGGGGACTAGCGGGGCTACAAGAGACCCAGTACTTC. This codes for CASRGLAGLQETQYF. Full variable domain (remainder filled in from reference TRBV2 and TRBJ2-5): EPEVTQTPSHQVTQMGQEVILRCVPISNHLYFYWYRQILGQKVEFLVSFYNNEISEKSEIFDDQFSVERPDGSNFTLKIRSTKLEDSAMYFCASRGLAGLQETQYFGPGTRLLVL.

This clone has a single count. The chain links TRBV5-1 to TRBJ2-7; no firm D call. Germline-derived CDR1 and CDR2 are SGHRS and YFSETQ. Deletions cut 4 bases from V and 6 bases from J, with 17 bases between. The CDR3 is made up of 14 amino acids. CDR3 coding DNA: TGCGCCAGCAGCCCCTTGGCAGATTCAGGCGAGCAGTACTTC. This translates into CASSPLADSGEQYF.

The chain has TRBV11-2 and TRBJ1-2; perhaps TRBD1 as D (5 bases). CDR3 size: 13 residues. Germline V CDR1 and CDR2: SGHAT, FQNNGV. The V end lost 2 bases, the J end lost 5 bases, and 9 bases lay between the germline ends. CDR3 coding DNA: TGTGCCAGCAGCTTACGCGGGGGATATGGCTACACCTTC. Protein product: CASSLRGGYGYTF.

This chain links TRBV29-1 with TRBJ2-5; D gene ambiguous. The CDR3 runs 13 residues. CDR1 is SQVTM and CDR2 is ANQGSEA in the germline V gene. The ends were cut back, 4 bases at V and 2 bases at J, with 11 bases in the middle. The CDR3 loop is CSVVSGRQETQYF. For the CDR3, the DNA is TGCAGCGTTGTTTCGGGTCGGCAAGAGACCCAGTACTTC.

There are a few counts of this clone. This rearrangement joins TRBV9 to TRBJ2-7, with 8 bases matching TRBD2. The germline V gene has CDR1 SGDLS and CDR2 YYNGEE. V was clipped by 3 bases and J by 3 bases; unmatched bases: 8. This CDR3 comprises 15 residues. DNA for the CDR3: TGTGCCAGCAGCGAGCCCGTAGCGGGGCTCTACGAGCAGTACTTC. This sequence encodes CASSEPVAGLYEQYF.

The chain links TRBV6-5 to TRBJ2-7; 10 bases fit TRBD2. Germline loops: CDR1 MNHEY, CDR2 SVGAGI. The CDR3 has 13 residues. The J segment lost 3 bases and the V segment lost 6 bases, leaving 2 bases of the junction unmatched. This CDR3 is CASRIAGGYEQYF. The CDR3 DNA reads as TGTGCCAGCAGGATAGCGGGGGGCTACGAGCAGTACTTC.

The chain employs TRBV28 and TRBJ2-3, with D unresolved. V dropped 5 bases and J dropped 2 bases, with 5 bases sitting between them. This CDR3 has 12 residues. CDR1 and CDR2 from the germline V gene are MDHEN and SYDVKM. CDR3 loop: CASSINTDTQYF. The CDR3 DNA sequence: TGTGCCAGCAGTATCAACACAGATACGCAGTATTTT.

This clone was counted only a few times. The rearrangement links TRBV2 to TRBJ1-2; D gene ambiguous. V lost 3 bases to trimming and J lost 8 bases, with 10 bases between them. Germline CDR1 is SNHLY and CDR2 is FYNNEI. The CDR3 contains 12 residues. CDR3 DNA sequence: TGTGCCAGCAGTGAGCACAGAGAGGGCTACACCTTC. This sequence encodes CASSEHREGYTF.

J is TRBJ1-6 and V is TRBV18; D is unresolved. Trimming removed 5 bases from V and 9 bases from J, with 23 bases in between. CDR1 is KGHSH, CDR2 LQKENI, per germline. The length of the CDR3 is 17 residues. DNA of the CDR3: TGTGCCAGCTCATTGAGCCACAGCCAGTGGATGAGTTCACCCCTCCACTTT. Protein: CASSLSHSQWMSSPLHF.

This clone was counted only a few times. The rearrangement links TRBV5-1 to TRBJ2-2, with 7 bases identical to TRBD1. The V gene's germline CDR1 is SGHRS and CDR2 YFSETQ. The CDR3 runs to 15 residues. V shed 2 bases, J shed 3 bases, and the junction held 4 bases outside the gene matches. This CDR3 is CASSLQGIDTGELFF. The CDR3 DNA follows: TGCGCCAGCAGCTTACAGGGGATCGACACCGGGGAGCTGTTTTTT.

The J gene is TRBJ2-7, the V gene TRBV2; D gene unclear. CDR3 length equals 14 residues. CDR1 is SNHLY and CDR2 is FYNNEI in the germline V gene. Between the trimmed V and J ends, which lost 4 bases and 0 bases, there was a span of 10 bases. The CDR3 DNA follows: TGTGCCAGCAGTGTAGGATCTAGCTCCTACGAGCAGTACTTC. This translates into CASSVGSSSYEQYF.